The entry below describes one T cell receptor (beta chain). The antigen is not known. This specimen belongs to a study of T cell responses to AZD1222 COVID-19 vaccine. Study-level findings and limits: Researchers took repertoire samples only after the peak T cell response had come. Increased Spike-specific TCR breadth and depth were observed after two AZD1222 doses. Donors were chiefly white British, with a greater number of females, and clonal diversity was perhaps underestimated.

The table came from immunoSEQ multiplex PCR; TCRdb's copy has only in-frame clones and leaves some out. The table shows about 140,000 clones, with 90% to 95% occurring only once. The sample was peripheral blood, taken 28 days after the second AZD1222 dose. The sequence was obtained from an adult who received the AZD1222 COVID-19 vaccine.

CDR3 bases: TGCGCCAGCAGCTTGGATGCGGGACACTTCAATGAGCAGTTCTTC. The encoded protein is CASSLDAGHFNEQFF. The chain couples TRBV5-1 to TRBJ2-1; the D call may be TRBD1 or TRBD2 (6 bases each). The V and J ends lost 0 bases and 6 bases respectively, with 13 bases between them. The CDR3 covers 15 residues. Germline CDR1 is SGHRS and CDR2 is YFSETQ. The complete variable domain, with remaining parts taken from reference TRBV5-1 and TRBJ2-1, reads KAGVTQTPRYLIKTRGQQVTLSCSPISGHRSVSWYQQTPGQGLQFLFEYFSETQRNKGNFPGRFSGRQFSNSRSEMNVSTLELGDSALYLCASSLDAGHFNEQFFGPGTRLTVL.